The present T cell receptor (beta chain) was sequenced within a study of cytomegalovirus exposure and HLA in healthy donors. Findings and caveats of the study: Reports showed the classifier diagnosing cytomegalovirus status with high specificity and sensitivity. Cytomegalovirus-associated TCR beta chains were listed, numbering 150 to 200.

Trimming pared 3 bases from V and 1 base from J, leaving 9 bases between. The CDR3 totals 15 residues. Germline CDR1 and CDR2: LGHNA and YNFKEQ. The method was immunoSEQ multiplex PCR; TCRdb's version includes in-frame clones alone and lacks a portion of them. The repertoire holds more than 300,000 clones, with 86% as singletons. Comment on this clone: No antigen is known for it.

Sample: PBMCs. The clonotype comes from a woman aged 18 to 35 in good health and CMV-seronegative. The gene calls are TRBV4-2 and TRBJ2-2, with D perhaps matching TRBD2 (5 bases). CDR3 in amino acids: CASSHSGMNTGELFF. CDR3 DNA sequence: TGTGCCAGCAGCCATTCGGGAATGAACACCGGGGAGCTGTTTTTT.